Sequencing of this TCR beta chain was carried out in a study of T cell responses to AZD1222 COVID-19 vaccine. About the study: Pooled samples include second doses given at about 4 or 12 weeks.

About this clone: Its antigen is unknown.

General study results and limits: Baseline seropositivity characterized only six AZD1222 recipients.

The CDR3 covers 18 residues. Trimming took 2 bases from V and 3 from J, leaving 20 bases between them. In germline, CDR1 is MNHEY, CDR2 SMNVEV (reference sequence). Sequenced by immunoSEQ multiplex PCR; TCRdb stores in-frame clones only, minus some. The table shows 150,000 or so clones, with over 80% occurring only once. This specimen consisted of peripheral blood, obtained on day 0 of AZD1222 vaccination. The receptor comes from an adult in good health. This rearrangement joins TRBV27 to TRBJ1-5, with a tentative D call TRBD1 (5 bases). CDR3 DNA sequence: TGTGCCAGCAGTTTACAAGTACAGGTCCTTACCAACAATCAGCCCCAGCATTTT. Translating gives CASSLQVQVLTNNQPQHF.